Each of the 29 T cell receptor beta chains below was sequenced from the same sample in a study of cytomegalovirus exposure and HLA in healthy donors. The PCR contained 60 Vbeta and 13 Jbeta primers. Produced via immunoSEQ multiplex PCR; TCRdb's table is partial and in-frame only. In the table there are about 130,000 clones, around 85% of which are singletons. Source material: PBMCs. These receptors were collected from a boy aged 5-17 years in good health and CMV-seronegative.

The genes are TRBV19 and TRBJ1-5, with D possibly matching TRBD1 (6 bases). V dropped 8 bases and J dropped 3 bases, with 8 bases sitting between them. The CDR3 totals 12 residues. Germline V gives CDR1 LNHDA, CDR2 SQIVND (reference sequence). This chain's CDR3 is CASRQVNQPQHF. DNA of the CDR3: TGTGCCAGTCGACAGGTCAATCAGCCCCAGCATTTT.

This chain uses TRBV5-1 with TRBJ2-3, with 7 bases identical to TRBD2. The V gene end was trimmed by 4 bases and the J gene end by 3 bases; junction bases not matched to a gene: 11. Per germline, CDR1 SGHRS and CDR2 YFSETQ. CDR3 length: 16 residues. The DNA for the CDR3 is TGCGCCAGCAGCCAGGCCCCAGCAGCGGGGACAGATACGCAGTATTTT. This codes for CASSQAPAAGTDTQYF.

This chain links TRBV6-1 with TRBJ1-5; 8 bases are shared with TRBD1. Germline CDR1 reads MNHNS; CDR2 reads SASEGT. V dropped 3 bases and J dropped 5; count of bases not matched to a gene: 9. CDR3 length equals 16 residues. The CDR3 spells CASSEVGQVYDQPQHF. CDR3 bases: TGTGCCAGCAGTGAGGTGGGACAGGTTTACGATCAGCCCCAGCATTTT.

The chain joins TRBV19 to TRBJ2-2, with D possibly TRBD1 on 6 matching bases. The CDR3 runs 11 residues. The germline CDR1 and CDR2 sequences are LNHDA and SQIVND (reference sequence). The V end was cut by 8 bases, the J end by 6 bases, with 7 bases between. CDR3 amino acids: CASRQAGELFF. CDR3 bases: TGTGCCAGTCGACAGGCCGGGGAGCTGTTTTTT.

The CDR3 reads CASSEKTGPGYGYTF. Written as DNA, the CDR3 is TGTGCCAGCAGTGAAAAGACAGGGCCGGGCTATGGCTACACCTTC. The V gene is TRBV2, the J gene TRBJ1-2, with 7 bases lining up with TRBD1. V lost 2 bases, J lost 4 bases, and 7 bases stayed unmatched. The CDR3 length is 15 residues. In germline, CDR1 is SNHLY, CDR2 FYNNEI.

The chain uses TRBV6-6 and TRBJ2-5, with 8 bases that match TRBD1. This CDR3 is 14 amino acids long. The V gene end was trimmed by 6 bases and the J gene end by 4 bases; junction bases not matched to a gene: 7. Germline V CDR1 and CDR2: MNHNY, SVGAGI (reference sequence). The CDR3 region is CASSPTGAGETQYF. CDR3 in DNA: TGTGCCAGCAGCCCGACAGGGGCGGGAGAGACCCAGTACTTC.

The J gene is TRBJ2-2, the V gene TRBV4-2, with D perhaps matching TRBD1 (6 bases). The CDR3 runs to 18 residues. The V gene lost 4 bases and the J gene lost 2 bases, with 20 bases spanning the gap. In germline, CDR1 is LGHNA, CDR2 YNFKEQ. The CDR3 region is CASSPVKPGHTNTGELFF. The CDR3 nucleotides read TGTGCCAGCAGCCCCGTAAAACCGGGACATACTAACACCGGGGAGCTGTTTTTT.

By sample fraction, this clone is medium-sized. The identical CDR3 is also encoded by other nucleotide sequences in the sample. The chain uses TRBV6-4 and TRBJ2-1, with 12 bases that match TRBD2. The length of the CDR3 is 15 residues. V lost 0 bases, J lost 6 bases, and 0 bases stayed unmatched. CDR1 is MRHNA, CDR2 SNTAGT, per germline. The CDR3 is CASSDSTSGSNEQFF. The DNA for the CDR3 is TGTGCCAGCAGTGACTCGACTAGCGGGAGCAATGAGCAGTTCTTC.

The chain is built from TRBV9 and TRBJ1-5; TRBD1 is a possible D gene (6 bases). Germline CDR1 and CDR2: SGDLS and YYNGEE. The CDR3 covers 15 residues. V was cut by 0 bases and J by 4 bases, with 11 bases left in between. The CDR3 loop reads CASSVGGGVNQPQHF. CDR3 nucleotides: TGTGCCAGCAGCGTAGGGGGGGGCGTAAATCAGCCCCAGCATTTT. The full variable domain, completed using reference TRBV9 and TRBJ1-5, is DSGVTQTPKHLITATGQRVTLRCSPRSGDLSVYWYQQSLDQGLQFLIQYYNGEERAKGNILERFSAQQFPDLHSELNLSSLELGDSALYFCASSVGGGVNQPQHFGDGTRLSIL.

DNA of the CDR3: TGTGCCAGCAGCCAAGGGACAGCTCGAACCTACGAGCAGTACTTC. Translation gives CASSQGTARTYEQYF. The chain is built from TRBV5-6 and TRBJ2-5; TRBD1 aligns across 7 bases. TRBJ2-7 explains the end of the DNA better; the J call may be wrong. Germline CDR1 reads SGHDT; CDR2 reads YYEEEE. This CDR3 contains 15 residues.

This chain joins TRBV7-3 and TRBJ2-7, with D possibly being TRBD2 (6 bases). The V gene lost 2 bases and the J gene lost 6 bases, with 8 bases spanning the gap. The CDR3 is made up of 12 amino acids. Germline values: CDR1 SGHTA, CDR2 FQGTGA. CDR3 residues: CASSLAEGEQYF. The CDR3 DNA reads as TGTGCCAGCAGCTTAGCGGAGGGCGAGCAGTACTTC.

The CDR3 bases are TGTGCCAGCAGCTTGGGTTCGTTAGAGCAGTACTTC. Its protein product is CASSLGSLEQYF. The V call is TRBV5-4, the J call TRBJ2-7; unclear D gene. The CDR3 consists of 12 residues. Trimming cost V 0 bases and J 7 bases, with 8 bases left between them. The V gene's germline CDR1 is SGHNT and CDR2 YYREEE (reference sequence).

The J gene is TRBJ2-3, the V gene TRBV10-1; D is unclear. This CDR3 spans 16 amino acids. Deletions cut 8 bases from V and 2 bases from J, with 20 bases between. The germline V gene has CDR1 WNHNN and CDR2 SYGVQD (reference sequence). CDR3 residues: CASGETAYLNTDTQYF. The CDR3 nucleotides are TGCGCCAGCGGCGAGACTGCGTACCTAAACACAGATACGCAGTATTTT.

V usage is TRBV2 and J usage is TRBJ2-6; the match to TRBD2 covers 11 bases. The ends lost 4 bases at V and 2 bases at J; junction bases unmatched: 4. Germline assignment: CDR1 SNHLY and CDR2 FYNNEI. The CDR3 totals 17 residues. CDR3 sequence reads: CASSGSSGRTGANVLTF. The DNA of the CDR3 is TGTGCCAGCAGTGGGTCTAGCGGGAGGACTGGGGCCAACGTCCTGACTTTC.

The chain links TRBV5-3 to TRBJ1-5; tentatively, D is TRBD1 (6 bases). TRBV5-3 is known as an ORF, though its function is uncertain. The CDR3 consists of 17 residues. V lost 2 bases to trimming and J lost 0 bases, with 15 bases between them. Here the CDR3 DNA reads TGTGCCAGAAGCTTTAATCCGGGGACATATAGCAATCAGCCCCAGCATTTT. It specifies CARSFNPGTYSNQPQHF.

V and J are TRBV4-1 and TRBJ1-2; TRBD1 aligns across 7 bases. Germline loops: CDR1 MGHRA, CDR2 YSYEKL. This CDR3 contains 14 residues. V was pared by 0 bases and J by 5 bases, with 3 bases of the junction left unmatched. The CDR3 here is CASSQDDRVYGYTF. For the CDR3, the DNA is TGCGCCAGCAGCCAAGATGACAGGGTATATGGCTACACCTTC.

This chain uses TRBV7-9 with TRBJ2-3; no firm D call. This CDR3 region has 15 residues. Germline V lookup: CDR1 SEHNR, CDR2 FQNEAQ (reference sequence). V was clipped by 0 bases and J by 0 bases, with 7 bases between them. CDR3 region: CASSLAESSTDTQYF. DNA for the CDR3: TGTGCCAGCAGCTTAGCGGAGTCTAGCACAGATACGCAGTATTTT. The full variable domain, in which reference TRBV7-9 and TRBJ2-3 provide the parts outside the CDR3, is DTGVSQNPRHKITKRGQNVTFRCDPISEHNRLYWYRQTLGQGPEFLTYFQNEAQLEKSRLLSDRFSAERPKGSFSTLEIQRTEQGDSAMYLCASSLAESSTDTQYFGPGTRLTVL.

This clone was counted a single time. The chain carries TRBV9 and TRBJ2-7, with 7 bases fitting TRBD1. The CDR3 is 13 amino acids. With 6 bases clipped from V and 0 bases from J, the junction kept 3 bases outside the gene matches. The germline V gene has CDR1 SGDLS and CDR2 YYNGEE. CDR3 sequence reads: CASNRDSSYEQYF. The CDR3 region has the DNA TGTGCCAGCAACCGGGACAGCTCCTACGAGCAGTACTTC.

The CDR3 DNA reads TGTGCCAGCAGCTTCGATACGGGATACTCTGGGGCCAACGTCCTGACTTTC. This encodes CASSFDTGYSGANVLTF. The chain employs TRBV7-2 and TRBJ2-6; weak D call: TRBD2 (5 bases). Trimming took off 3 bases at V and 0 bases at J, with 12 bases between the two ends. This CDR3 is 17 amino acids long. Germline CDR1 is SGHTA and CDR2 is FQGNSA.

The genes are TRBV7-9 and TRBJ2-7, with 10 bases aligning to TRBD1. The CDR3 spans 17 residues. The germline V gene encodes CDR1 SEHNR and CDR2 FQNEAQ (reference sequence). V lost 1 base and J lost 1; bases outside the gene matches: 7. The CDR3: CASSLELTGGASYEQYF. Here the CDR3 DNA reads TGTGCCAGCAGCTTAGAGTTGACAGGGGGCGCTTCCTACGAGCAGTACTTC.

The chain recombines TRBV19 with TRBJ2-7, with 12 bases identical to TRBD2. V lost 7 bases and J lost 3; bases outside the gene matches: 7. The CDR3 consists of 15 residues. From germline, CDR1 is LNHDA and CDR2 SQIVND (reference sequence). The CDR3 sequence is CASTPTSGGFYEQYF. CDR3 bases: TGTGCCAGTACCCCGACTAGCGGGGGATTCTACGAGCAGTACTTC.

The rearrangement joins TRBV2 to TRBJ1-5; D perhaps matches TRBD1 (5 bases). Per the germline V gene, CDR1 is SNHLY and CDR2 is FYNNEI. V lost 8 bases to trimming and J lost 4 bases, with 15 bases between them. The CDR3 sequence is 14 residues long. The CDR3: CASPRGQKNQPQHF. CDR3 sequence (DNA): TGTGCCAGCCCCAGAGGACAAAAAAATCAGCCCCAGCATTTT. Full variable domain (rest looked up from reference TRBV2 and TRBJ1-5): EPEVTQTPSHQVTQMGQEVILRCVPISNHLYFYWYRQILGQKVEFLVSFYNNEISEKSEIFDDQFSVERPDGSNFTLKIRSTKLEDSAMYFCASPRGQKNQPQHFGDGTRLSIL.

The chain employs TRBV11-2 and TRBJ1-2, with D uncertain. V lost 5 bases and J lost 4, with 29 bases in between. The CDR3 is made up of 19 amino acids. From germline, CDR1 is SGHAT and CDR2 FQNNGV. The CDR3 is CASSLVGRAANTPSYGYTF. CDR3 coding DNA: TGTGCCAGCAGCCTAGTAGGGAGGGCAGCAAACACCCCCTCCTATGGCTACACCTTC.

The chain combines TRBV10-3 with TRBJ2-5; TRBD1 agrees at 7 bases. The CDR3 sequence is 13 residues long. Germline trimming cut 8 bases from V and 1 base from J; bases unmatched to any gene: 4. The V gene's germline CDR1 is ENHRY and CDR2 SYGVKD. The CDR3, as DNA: TGTGCCATCGCCCGGGACAGCCAAGAGACCCAGTACTTC. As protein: CAIARDSQETQYF.

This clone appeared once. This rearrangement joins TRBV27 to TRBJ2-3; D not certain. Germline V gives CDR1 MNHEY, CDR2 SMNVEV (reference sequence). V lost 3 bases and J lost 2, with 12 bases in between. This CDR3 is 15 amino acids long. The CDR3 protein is CASSFNGQDTDTQYF. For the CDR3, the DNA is TGTGCCAGCAGTTTTAACGGTCAAGACACAGATACGCAGTATTTT.

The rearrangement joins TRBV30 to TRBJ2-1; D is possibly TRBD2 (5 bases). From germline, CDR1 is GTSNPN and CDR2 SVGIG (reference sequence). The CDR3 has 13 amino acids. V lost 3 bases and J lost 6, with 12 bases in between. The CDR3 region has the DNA TGTGCCTGGAGCCTCCGGGGAGTCAATGAGCAGTTCTTC. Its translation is CAWSLRGVNEQFF.

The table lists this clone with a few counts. Here the CDR3 reads CASSQRAVNEKLFF. The CDR3 DNA sequence: TGTGCCAGCAGCCAGAGGGCGGTTAATGAAAAACTGTTTTTT. The rearrangement links TRBV5-6 to TRBJ1-4; D is uncertain. Trimming stripped 4 bases from V and 4 bases from J, with 11 bases between. The V gene's germline CDR1 is SGHDT and CDR2 YYEEEE. The CDR3 runs to 14 residues.

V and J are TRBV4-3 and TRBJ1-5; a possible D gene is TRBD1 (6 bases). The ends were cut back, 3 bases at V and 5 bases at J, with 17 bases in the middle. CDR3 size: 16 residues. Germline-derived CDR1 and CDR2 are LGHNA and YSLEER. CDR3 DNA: TGCGCCAGCAGCCATTGGCTCGGACAGTTCCATCAGCCCCAGCATTTT. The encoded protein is CASSHWLGQFHQPQHF.

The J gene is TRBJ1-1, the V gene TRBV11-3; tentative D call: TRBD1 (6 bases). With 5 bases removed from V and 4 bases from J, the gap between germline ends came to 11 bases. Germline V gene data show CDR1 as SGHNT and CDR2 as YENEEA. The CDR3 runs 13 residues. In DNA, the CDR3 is TGTGCCAGCAGCCCCAGAGGGGGCACTGAAGCTTTCTTT. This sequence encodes CASSPRGGTEAFF.